A few counts support the clone carrying this TCR beta chain. This entry belongs to a study of T cell repertoires in cytomegalovirus infection. About the research overall: TCR beta signatures that were public indicated CMV infection and matching HLA type.

Via MiXCR, TCRdb re-called the reads, giving one row per CDR3 protein. This sample has some 150,000 distinct CDR3 sequences, with 20% to 25% found just once. Source material: PBMCs. This receptor was identified in a human donor in good health (CMV status not recorded). Some clones in this sample may be carry-over from other donors' samples.

The CDR3 DNA is TGTGCCAGCAGTTTTCCCCAAGGGGCTCTATGGGCCGCTGAAGCTTTCTTT. It is translated as CASSFPQGALWAAEAFF. The rearrangement links TRBV28 to TRBJ1-1; perhaps TRBD1 as D (5 bases). This CDR3 contains 17 residues. CDR1 is MDHEN and CDR2 is SYDVKM in the germline V gene. V lost 3 bases and J 6 bases, leaving 23 bases between the germline ends.